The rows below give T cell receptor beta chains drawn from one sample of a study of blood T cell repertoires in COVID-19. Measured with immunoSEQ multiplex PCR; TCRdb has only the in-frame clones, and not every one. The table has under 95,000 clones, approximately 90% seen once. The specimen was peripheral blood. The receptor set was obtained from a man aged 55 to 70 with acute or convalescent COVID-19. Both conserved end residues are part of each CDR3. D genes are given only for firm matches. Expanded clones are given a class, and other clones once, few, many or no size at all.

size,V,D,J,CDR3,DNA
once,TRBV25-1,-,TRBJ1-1,CASALGQGTEAFF,TGTGCCAGCGCTCTAGGGCAGGGCACTGAAGCTTTCTTT
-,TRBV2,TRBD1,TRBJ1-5,CASRKPGQEIRLQHF,TGTGCCAGCAGAAAACCAGGACAGGAGATCCGGCTCCAGCATTTT
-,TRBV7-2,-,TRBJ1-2,CASSLSTNYGYTF,TGTGCCAGCAGCTTATCAACTAACTATGGCTACACCTTC
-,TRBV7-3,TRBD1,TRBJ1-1,CASSLTGQGPTEAFF,TGTGCCAGCAGCTTAACAGGACAGGGGCCCACTGAAGCTTTCTTT
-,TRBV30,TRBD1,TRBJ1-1,CAWNRDSSMNTEAFF,TGTGCCTGGAACCGGGACAGTAGCATGAACACTGAAGCTTTCTTT
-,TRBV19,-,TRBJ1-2,CASSPGVNYGYTF,TGTGCCAGTAGTCCCGGGGTTAACTATGGCTACACCTTC
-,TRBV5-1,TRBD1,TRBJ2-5,CASSYQQGLRQETQYF,TGCGCCAGCAGCTACCAACAGGGGTTGAGGCAAGAGACCCAGTACTTC
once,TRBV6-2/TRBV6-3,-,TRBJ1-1,CASSSFRNRPGATEAFF,TGTGCCAGCAGTTCATTCAGGAATCGGCCAGGGGCCACTGAAGCTTTCTTT
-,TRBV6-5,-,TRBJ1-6,CASKTSAYNSPLHF,TGTGCCAGCAAGACCTCAGCGTATAATTCACCCCTCCACTTT
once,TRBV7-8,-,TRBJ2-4,CASLPGRGLAKNIQYF,TGTGCCAGCCTCCCCGGGAGAGGACTAGCCAAAAACATTCAGTACTTC
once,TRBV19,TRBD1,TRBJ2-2,CASSIAGGTGRNTGELFF,TGTGCCAGTAGTATAGCAGGCGGGACAGGGAGAAACACCGGGGAGCTGTTTTTT
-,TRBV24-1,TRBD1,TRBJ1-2,CATSDLDRAPTF,TGTGCCACCAGTGATTTGGACAGGGCCCCCACCTTC
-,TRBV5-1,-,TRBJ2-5,CASSVGSQETQYF,TGCGCCAGCAGCGTAGGGAGTCAAGAGACCCAGTACTTC
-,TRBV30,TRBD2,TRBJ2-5,CAWRPSGAPSETQYF,TGTGCCTGGAGACCTAGCGGGGCGCCCTCGGAGACCCAGTACTTC
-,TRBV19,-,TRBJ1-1,CASSIVAGAVNTEAFF,TGTGCCAGTAGTATAGTGGCAGGCGCAGTGAACACTGAAGCTTTCTTT
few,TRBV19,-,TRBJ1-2,CASGYGQSPQGGYTF,TGTGCCAGCGGCTACGGACAGTCCCCGCAAGGTGGCTACACCTTC
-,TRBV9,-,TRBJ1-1,CASSVGGGVTEAFF,TGTGCCAGCAGCGTAGGAGGAGGGGTCACTGAAGCTTTCTTT
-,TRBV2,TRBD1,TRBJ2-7,CASSPEQGAYEQYF,TGTGCCAGCAGTCCCGAACAGGGGGCCTACGAGCAGTACTTC
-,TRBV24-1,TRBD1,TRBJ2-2,CATSDPGTGPTGELFF,TGTGCCACCAGTGACCCCGGGACAGGGCCCACCGGGGAGCTGTTTTTT
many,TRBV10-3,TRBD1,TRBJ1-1,CAISHRGDTEAFF,TGTGCCATCAGTCACAGGGGCGACACTGAAGCTTTCTTT
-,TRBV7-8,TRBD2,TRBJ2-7,CASSPGTSGGAYEQYF,TGTGCCAGCAGCCCAGGGACTAGCGGGGGGGCCTACGAGCAGTACTTC
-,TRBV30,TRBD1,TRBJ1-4,CAWSVVRGQGYEKLFF,TGTGCCTGGAGTGTAGTGAGGGGACAGGGGTACGAAAAACTGTTTTTT
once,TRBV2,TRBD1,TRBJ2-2,CASRGQGNTGELFF,TGTGCCAGCAGGGGACAGGGGAACACCGGGGAGCTGTTTTTT
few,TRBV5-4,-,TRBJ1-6,CASSLDRTNSPLHF,TGTGCCAGCAGCTTGGACAGGACTAATTCACCCCTCCACTTT
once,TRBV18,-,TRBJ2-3,CASSRQTSTDTQYF,TGTGCCAGCTCTCGACAAACTAGCACAGATACGCAGTATTTT
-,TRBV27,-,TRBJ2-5,CASSRGLPSARETQYF,TGTGCCAGCAGTAGGGGACTTCCCAGTGCCCGGGAGACCCAGTACTTC
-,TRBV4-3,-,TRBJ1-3,CASSQDHRSNGNTIYF,TGCGCCAGCAGCCAAGATCACAGGAGTAATGGAAACACCATATATTTT
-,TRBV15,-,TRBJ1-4,CATSRGLNEKLFF,TGTGCCACCAGCAGAGGACTTAATGAAAAACTGTTTTTT
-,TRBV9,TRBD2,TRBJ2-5,CASSFRTSGAGGETQYF,TGTGCCAGCAGCTTTCGGACTAGCGGGGCCGGGGGGGAGACCCAGTACTTC
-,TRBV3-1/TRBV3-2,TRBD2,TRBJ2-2,CASSHPLAGRNGELFF,TGTGCCAGCAGCCATCCTTTAGCGGGGAGGAACGGGGAGCTGTTTTTT
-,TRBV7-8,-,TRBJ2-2,CASSPGTTNTGELFF,TGTGCCAGCAGCCCGGGGACAACGAACACCGGGGAGCTGTTTTTT
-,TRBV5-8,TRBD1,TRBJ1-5,CASSLDTGQLTHF,TGTGCCAGCAGCTTGGACACGGGACAGTTGACGCATTTT
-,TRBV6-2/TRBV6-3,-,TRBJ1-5,CASSFGTGQPQHF,TGTGCCAGCAGTTTCGGGACTGGTCAGCCCCAGCATTTT
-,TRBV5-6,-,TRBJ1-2,CASSLGQGFNGYTF,TGTGCCAGCAGCTTGGGTCAGGGGTTTAATGGCTACACCTTC
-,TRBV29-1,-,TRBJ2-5,CSVVFQGKWVAAQETQYF,TGCAGCGTTGTTTTTCAGGGGAAATGGGTCGCGGCACAAGAGACCCAGTACTTC
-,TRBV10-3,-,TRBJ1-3,CATMDTNSGNTIYF,TGTGCCACTATGGACACTAACTCTGGAAACACCATATATTTT
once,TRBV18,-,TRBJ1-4,CASSPYSSNEKLFF,TGTGCCAGCTCACCATATAGCTCCAATGAAAAACTGTTTTTT
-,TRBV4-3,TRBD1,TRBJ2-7,CASSPGTATEQYF,TGCGCCAGCAGCCCCGGGACAGCCACCGAGCAGTACTTC
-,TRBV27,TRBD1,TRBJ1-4,CASRIQGGNEKLFF,TGTGCCAGCAGGATACAGGGGGGGAATGAAAAACTGTTTTTT